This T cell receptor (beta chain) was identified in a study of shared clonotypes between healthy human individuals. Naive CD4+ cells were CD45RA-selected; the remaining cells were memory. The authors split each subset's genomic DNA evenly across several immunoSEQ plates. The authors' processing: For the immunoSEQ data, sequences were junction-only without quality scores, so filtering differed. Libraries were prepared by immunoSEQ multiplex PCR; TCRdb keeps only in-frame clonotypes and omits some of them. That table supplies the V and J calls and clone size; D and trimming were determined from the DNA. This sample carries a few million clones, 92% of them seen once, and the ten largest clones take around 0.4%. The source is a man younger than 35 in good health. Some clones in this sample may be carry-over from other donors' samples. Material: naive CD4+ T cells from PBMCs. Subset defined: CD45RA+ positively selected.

In DNA form, the CDR3 reads TGTGCCATCAGTGAGTCGGGGCAGGGAGGACCAGATACGCAGTATTTT. Protein: CAISESGQGGPDTQYF. The genes are TRBV10-3 and TRBJ2-3; D perhaps matches TRBD2 (6 bases). The CDR3 consists of 16 residues. The ends were cut back, 0 bases at V and 4 bases at J, with 14 bases in the middle. Germline CDR1 reads ENHRY; CDR2 reads SYGVKD.